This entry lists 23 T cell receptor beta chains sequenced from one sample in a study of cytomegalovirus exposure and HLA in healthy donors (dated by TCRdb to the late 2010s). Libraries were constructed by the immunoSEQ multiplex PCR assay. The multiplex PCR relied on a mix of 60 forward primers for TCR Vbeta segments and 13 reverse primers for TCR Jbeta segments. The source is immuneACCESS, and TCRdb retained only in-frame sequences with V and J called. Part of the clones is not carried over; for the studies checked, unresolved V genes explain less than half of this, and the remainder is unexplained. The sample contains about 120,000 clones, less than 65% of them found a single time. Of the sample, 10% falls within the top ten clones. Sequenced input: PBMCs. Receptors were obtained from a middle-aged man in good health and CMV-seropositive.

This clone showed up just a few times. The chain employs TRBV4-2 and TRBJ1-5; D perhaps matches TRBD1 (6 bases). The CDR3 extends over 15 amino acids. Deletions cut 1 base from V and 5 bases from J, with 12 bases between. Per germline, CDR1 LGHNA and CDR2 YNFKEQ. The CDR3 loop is CASSQGGGPDQPQHF. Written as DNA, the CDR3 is TGTGCCAGCAGCCAAGGAGGGGGTCCGGATCAGCCCCAGCATTTT.

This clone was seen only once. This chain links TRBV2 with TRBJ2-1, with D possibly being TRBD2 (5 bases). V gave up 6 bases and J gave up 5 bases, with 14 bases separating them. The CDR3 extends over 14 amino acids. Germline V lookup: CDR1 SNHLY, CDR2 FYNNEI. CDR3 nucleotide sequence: TGTGCCAGCAGGGAGGAAATTACCCACAATGAGCAGTTCTTC. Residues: CASREEITHNEQFF.

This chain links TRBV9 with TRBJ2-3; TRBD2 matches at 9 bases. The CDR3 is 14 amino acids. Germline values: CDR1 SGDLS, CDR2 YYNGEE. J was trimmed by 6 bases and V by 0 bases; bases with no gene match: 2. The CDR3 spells CASSVALAGDTQYF. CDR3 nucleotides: TGTGCCAGCAGCGTAGCGCTAGCGGGGGATACGCAGTATTTT.

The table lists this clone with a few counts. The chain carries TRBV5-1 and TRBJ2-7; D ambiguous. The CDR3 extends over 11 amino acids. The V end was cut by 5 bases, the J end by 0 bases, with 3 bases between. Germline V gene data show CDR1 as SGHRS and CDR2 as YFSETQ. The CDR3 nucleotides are TGCGCCAGCAGGAGCTCCTACGAGCAGTACTTC. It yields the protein CASRSSYEQYF.

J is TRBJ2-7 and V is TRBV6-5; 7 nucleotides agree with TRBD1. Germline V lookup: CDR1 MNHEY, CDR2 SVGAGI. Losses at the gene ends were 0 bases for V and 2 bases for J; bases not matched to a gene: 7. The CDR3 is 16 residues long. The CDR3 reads CASSYSSGQGAYEQYF. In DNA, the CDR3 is TGTGCCAGCAGTTACTCGTCAGGTCAGGGGGCCTACGAGCAGTACTTC.

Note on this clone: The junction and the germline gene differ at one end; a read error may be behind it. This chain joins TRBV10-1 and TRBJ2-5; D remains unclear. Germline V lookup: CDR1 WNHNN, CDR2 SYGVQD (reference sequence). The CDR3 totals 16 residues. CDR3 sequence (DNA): TGCGCCAGCAGTGGTGGTGGAGCGACCCCCCAAAAGACCCAGTACTTC. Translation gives CASSGGGATPQKTQYF.

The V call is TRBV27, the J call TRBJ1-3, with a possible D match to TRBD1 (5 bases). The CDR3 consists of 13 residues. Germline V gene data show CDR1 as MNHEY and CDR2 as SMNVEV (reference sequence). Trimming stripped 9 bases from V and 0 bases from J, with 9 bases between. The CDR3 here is CASGHRSGNTIYF. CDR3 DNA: TGTGCCAGTGGACACCGCTCTGGAAACACCATATATTTT.

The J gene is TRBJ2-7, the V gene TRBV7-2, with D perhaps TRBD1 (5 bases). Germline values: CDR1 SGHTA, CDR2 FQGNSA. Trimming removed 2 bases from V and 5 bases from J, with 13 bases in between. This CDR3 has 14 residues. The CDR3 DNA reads TGTGCCAGCAGCTTACGGATAACAGGCCACGAGCAGTACTTC. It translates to CASSLRITGHEQYF. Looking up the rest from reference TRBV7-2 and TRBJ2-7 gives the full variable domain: GAGVSQSPSNKVTEKGKDVELRCDPISGHTALYWYRQSLGQGLEFLIYFQGNSAPDKSGLPSDRFSAERTGGSVSTLTIQRTQQEDSAVYLCASSLRITGHEQYFGPGTRLTVT.

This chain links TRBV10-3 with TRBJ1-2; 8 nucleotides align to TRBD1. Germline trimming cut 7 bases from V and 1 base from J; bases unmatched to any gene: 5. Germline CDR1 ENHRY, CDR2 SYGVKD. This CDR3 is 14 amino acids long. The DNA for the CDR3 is TGTGCCATCAACCGCGGACAGGGTAACTATGGCTACACCTTC. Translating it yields CAINRGQGNYGYTF.

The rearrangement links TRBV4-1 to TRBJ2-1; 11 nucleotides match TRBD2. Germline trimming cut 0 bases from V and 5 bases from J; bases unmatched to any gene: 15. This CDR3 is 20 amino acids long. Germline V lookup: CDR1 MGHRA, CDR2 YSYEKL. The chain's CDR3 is CASSQDVRRLTSGAHNEQFF. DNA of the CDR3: TGCGCCAGCAGCCAAGACGTAAGGCGTTTGACTAGCGGGGCCCACAATGAGCAGTTCTTC.

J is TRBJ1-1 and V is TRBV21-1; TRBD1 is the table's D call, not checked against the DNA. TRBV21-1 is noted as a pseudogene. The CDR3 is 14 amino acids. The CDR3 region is CASSKYQGKTEAFF. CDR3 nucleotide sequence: TGTGCCAGCAGCAAATACCAGGGGAAGACTGAAGCTTTCTTT.

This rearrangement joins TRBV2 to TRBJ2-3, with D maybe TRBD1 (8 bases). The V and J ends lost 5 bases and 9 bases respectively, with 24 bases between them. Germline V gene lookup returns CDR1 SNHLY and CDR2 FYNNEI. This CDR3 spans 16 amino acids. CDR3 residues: CASSFGQGGGSGTQYF. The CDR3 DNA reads TGTGCCAGCAGTTTTGGACAGGGCGGGGGATCCGGGACGCAGTATTTT.

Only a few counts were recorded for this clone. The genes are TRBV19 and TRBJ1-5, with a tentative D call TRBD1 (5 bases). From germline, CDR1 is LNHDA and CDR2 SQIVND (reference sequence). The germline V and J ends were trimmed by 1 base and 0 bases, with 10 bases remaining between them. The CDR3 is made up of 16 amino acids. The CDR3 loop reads CASSIGRVPSNQPQHF. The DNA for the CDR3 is TGTGCCAGTAGTATAGGCAGGGTTCCTAGCAATCAGCCCCAGCATTTT.

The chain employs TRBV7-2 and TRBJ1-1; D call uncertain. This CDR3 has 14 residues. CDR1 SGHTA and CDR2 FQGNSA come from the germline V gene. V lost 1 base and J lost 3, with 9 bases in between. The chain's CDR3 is CASSLGTGYTEAFF. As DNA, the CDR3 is TGTGCCAGCAGCTTAGGAACGGGGTACACTGAAGCTTTCTTT.

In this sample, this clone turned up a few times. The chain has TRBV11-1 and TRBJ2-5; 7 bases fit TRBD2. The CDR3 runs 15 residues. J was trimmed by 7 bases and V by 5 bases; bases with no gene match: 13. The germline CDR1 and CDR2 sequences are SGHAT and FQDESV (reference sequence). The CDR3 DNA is TGTGCCAGCAGCCGCCGGACTAGGGGCGGAAGGACCCAGTACTTC. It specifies CASSRRTRGGRTQYF.

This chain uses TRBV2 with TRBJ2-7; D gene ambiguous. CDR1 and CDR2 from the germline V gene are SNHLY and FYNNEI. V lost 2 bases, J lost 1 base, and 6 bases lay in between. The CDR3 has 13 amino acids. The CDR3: CASSEWHSYEQYF. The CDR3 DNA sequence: TGTGCCAGCAGTGAATGGCATTCCTACGAGCAGTACTTC.

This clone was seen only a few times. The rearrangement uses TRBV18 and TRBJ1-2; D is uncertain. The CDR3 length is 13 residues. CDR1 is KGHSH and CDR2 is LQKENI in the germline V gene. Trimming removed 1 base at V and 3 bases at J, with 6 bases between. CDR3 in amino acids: CASSPLSDYGYTF. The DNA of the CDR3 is TGTGCCAGCTCACCACTTTCAGACTATGGCTACACCTTC.

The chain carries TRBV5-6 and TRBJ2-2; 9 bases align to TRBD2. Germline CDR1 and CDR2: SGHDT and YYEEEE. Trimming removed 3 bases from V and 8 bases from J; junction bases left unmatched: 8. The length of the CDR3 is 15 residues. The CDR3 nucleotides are TGTGCCAGCAGCTCCGCGGGAGGGCCTTGGGGGGAGCTGTTTTTT. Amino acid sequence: CASSSAGGPWGELFF.

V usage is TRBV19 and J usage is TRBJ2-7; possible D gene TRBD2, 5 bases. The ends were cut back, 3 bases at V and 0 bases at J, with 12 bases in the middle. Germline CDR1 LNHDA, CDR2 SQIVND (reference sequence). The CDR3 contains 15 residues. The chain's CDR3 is CASSMIGGYSYEQYF. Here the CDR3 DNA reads TGTGCCAGTAGTATGATTGGCGGGTACTCCTACGAGCAGTACTTC.

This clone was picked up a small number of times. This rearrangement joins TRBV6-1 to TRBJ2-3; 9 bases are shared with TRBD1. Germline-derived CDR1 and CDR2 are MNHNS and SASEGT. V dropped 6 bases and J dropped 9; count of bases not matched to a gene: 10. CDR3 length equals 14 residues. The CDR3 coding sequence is TGTGCCAGCAGAAGAGAAGGACAGGGGTTGACGCAGTATTTT. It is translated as CASRREGQGLTQYF.

The CDR3 nucleotides are TGTGCCATCAGTGCGGGACTGTCCTACGAGCAGTACTTC. It codes for CAISAGLSYEQYF. This chain connects TRBV10-3 to TRBJ2-5; TRBD2 might be the D (6 bases). With the DNA end fitting TRBJ2-7 better, the J assignment may be wrong. The CDR3 contains 13 residues. The germline gives CDR1 ENHRY, CDR2 SYGVKD.

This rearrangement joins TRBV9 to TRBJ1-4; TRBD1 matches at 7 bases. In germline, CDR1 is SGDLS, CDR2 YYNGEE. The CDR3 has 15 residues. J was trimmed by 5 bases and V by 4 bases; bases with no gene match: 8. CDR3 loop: CASSLRDSENEKLFF. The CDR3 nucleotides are TGTGCCAGCAGCCTCCGGGACAGCGAAAATGAAAAACTGTTTTTT.

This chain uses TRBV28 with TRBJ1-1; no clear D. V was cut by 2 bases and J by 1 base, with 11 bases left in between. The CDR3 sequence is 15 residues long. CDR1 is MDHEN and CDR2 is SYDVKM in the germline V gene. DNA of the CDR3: TGTGCCAGCAGTTTAGGAGGGTTCGCGAACACTGAAGCTTTCTTT. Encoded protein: CASSLGGFANTEAFF.